Sequencing of this T cell receptor (beta chain) was carried out in a study of T cell responses to AZD1222 COVID-19 vaccine. Here immunoSEQ multiplex PCR was the method, and the copy in TCRdb shows in-frame clones only, minus some. The repertoire holds 85,000 to 90,000 clones, roughly 87% seen once, with around 5.8% in the top ten. The CDR3 consists of 13 residues. V shed 6 bases, J shed 8 bases, and the junction held 6 bases outside the gene matches. Germline V gene data show CDR1 as LNHDA and CDR2 as SQIVND (reference sequence). Material: peripheral blood, obtained on day 0 of AZD1222 vaccination. This TCR derives from an adult in good health. The chain has TRBV19 and TRBJ2-1, with TRBD1 identical over 8 bases. CDR3 protein: CASRQGAFDEQFF. As DNA, the CDR3 is TGTGCCAGTAGGCAGGGGGCTTTCGATGAGCAGTTCTTC.